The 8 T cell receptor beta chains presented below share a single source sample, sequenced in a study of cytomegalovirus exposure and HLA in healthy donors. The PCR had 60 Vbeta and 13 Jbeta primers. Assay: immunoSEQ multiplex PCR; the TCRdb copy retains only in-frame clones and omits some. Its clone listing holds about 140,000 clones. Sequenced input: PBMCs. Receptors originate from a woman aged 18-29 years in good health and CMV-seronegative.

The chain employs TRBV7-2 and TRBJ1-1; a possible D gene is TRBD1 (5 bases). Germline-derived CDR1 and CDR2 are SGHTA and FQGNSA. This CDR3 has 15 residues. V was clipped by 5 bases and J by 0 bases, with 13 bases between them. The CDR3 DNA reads TGTGCCAGCAGCCCGGGGGGGACGATGAACACTGAAGCTTTCTTT. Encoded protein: CASSPGGTMNTEAFF.

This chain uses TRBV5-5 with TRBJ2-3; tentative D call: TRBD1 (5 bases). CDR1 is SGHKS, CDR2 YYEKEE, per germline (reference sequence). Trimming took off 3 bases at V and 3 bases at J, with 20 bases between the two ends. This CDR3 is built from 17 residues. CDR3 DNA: TGTGCCAGCAGCTACTACCCTACAGGAATCGCGACAGATACGCAGTATTTT. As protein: CASSYYPTGIATDTQYF.

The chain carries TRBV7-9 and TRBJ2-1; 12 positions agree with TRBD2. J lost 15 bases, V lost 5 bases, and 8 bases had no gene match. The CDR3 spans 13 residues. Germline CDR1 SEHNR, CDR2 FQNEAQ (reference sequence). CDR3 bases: TGTGCCAGCAGCAGAGGGACTAGCGGGCCCGGGTTCTTC. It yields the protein CASSRGTSGPGFF. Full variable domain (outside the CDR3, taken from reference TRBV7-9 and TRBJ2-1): DTGVSQNPRHKITKRGQNVTFRCDPISEHNRLYWYRQTLGQGPEFLTYFQNEAQLEKSRLLSDRFSAERPKGSFSTLEIQRTEQGDSAMYLCASSRGTSGPGFFGPGTRLTVL.

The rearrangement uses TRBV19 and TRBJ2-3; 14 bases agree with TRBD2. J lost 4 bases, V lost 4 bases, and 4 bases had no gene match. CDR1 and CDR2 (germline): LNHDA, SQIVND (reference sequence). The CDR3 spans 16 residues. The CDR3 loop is CASSTGTSGSADTQYF. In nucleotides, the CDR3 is TGTGCCAGTAGTACTGGGACTAGCGGGAGCGCAGATACGCAGTATTTT.

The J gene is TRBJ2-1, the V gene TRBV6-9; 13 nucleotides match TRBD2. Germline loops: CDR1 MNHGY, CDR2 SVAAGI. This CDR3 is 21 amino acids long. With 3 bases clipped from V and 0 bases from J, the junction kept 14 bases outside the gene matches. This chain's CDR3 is CASSYHSTSGRSRSSYNEQFF. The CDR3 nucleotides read TGTGCCAGCAGTTACCACTCGACTAGCGGGAGGTCTCGAAGCTCCTACAATGAGCAGTTCTTC.

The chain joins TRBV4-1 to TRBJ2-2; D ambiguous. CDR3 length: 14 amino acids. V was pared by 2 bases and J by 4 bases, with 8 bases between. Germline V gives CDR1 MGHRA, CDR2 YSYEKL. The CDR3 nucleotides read TGCGCCAGCAGCCAACGGTCGGGCACCGGGGAGCTGTTTTTT. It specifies CASSQRSGTGELFF.

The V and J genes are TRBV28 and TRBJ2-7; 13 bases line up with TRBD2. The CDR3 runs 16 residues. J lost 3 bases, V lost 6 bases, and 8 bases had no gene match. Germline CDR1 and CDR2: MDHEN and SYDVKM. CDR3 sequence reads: CASSRTSGRALYEQYV. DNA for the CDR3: TGTGCCAGCAGCCGAACTAGCGGGAGGGCCCTCTACGAGCAGTACGTC.

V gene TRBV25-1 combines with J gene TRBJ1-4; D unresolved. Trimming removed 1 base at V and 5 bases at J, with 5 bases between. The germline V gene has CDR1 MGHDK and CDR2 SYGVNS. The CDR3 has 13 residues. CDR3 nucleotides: TGTGCCAGCAGTGAATTCAGAAATGAAAAACTGTTTTTT. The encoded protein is CASSEFRNEKLFF.